The 23 T cell receptor beta chains given below trace back to one sample, sequenced in a study of T cells in women clearing cervical HPV infection. Generated by immunoSEQ multiplex PCR, the TCRdb table keeps only in-frame clones and is missing some. This repertoire includes about 21,000 clones. Sequences were obtained from blood buffy coat. The receptor set was obtained from a woman aged 18 to 75 with a cervical HPV16 infection that either progressed to CIN3+ or cleared (not recorded which).

Comment on this clone: The CDR3 end is not reached by the read, which stops 3 residues before it; the germline J gene fills it in. The V call is TRBV20-1, the J call TRBJ2-7; maybe TRBD1 (6 bases). Between the trimmed V and J ends, which lost 6 bases and 6 bases, there was a span of 15 bases. The CDR3 is 12 amino acids. Looked up from germline, CDR1 is DFQATT and CDR2 is SNEGSKA (reference sequence). The covered CDR3 bases are TGCAGTGCGAGGGTAGGGGACACCGAG. This translates into CSARVGDTE. The full CDR3 is CSARVGDTEQYF.

As to this clone: The CDR3 end is not reached by the read, which stops 3 residues before it; the germline J gene fills it in. This chain uses TRBV20-1 with TRBJ1-6; no clear D. Trimming removed 6 bases from V and 8 bases from J, with 20 bases in between. Germline CDR1 reads DFQATT; CDR2 reads SNEGSKA (reference sequence). The CDR3 has 15 amino acids. CDR3 amino acids: CSAGSGQGFDSPLHF. The sequenced CDR3 bases are TGCAGTGCAGGGAGCGGTCAAGGGTTCGATTCACCC.

The covered CDR3 bases are TGCGCCAGCAGCTTGGGGACAGGGGCAGCCTACGAG. Its protein product is CASSLGTGAAYE. The entire CDR3 sequence reads CASSLGTGAAYEQYF. This chain joins TRBV5-1 and TRBJ2-7; TRBD1 agrees at 9 bases. The read stops 3 residues short of the end of the CDR3; the missing end is completed from the germline J gene. The CDR3 consists of 15 residues. Looked up from germline, CDR1 is SGHRS and CDR2 is YFSETQ. After removal of 0 bases from V and 2 bases from J, the junction contained 3 bases not matched to a gene.

As concerns this clone: With the read ending 3 residues before the CDR3 end, the germline J gene is used to fill in that end. The genes are TRBV7-9 and TRBJ1-6; D might be TRBD1 (5 bases). Deletions cut 6 bases from V and 8 bases from J, with 11 bases between. This CDR3 region has 13 residues. Germline assignment: CDR1 SEHNR and CDR2 FQNEAQ (reference sequence). Partial CDR3 DNA: TGTGCCAGCAGTCGACAGTTAGATTCACCC. Encoded protein: CASSRQLDSP. The complete CDR3 protein is CASSRQLDSPLHF.

Worth noting for this clone: The read is 3 residues too short to cover the CDR3 end, so that end is filled in from the germline J gene. The chain couples TRBV7-8 to TRBJ2-7; 9 bases line up with TRBD1. The V gene end was trimmed by 3 bases and the J gene end by 4 bases; junction bases not matched to a gene: 7. This CDR3 spans 15 amino acids. CDR1 is SGHVS, CDR2 FQNEAQ, per germline. Incomplete CDR3 DNA: TGTGCCAGCAGCTTCCGTGGACAGGGGTTGTACGAG. Translating gives CASSFRGQGLYE. The entire CDR3 reads CASSFRGQGLYEQYF.

CDR3 DNA (partial): TGTGCCAGCTCCCGATTAGGGACTAGCGGGAGGAGGTCCTACGAG. Translated: CASSRLGTSGRRSYE. The CDR3 in its entirety is CASSRLGTSGRRSYEQYF. This chain connects TRBV18 to TRBJ2-7; 15 bases align to TRBD2. Sequencing ends 3 residues short of the CDR3 end; the germline J gene provides the rest. V gave up 6 bases and J gave up 1 base; unmatched junction bases: 10. The germline gives CDR1 KGHSH, CDR2 LQKENI. The CDR3 length is 18 residues. The entire variable domain, with the rest obtained from reference TRBV18 and TRBJ2-7, is as follows: NAGVMQNPRHLVRRRGQEARLRCSPMKGHSHVYWYRQLPEEGLKFMVYLQKENIIDESGMPKERFSAEFPKEGPSILRIQQVVRGDSAAYFCASSRLGTSGRRSYEQYFGPGTRLTVT.

Of note for this clone: Read coverage stops 3 residues before the CDR3 terminus; the germline J gene supplies the remainder. V is TRBV2 and J is TRBJ2-3, with D maybe TRBD2 (6 bases). V was pared by 4 bases and J by 1 base, with 12 bases between. The V gene's germline CDR1 is SNHLY and CDR2 FYNNEI. The CDR3 is 15 amino acids. This CDR3 reads CASSGGDFGTDTQYF. The covered CDR3 bases are TGTGCCAGCAGTGGGGGGGACTTTGGCACAGATACG.

To note about this clone: The CDR3 end lies 3 residues beyond the end of the read and is filled in from the germline J gene. The chain employs TRBV7-6 and TRBJ1-2, with a weak D call TRBD1 (5 bases). Germline V CDR1 and CDR2: SGHVS, FNYEAQ. CDR3 length: 13 residues. CDR3 DNA (partial): TGTGCCAGCAGCCCCGGCGGGGCAGATACC. Its protein product is CASSPGGADT. The full CDR3 reads CASSPGGADTYTF.

About this clone itself: The CDR3 extends 3 residues past the end of the read, so its final part is completed from the germline J gene. The chain carries TRBV7-9 and TRBJ2-4; 7 nucleotides match TRBD1. This CDR3 spans 13 amino acids. Germline V lookup: CDR1 SEHNR, CDR2 FQNEAQ (reference sequence). Partial CDR3 DNA: TGTGCCAGCAGCCCGGGACAGAATTATGGT. Amino acid sequence: CASSPGQNYG. The complete CDR3 reads CASSPGQNYGQYF.

As to this clone: The DNA ends 3 residues before the CDR3 does, and the rest of the CDR3 is filled in from the germline J gene. The rearrangement links TRBV7-9 to TRBJ2-3; TRBD2 aligns across 12 bases. The CDR3 spans 15 residues. In germline, CDR1 is SEHNR, CDR2 FQNEAQ (reference sequence). With V trimmed by 6 bases and J by 5 bases, 6 bases remained unmatched. CDR3 bases read: TGTGCCAGCAGAAGGACTAGCGGGATGAAAGATACG. It yields the protein CASRRTSGMKDT. The entire CDR3 protein is CASRRTSGMKDTQYF.

About this clone: The read is 3 residues too short to cover the CDR3 end, so that end is filled in from the germline J gene. The rearrangement links TRBV4-2 to TRBJ2-3, with 9 bases lining up with TRBD2. CDR1 and CDR2 from the germline V gene are LGHNA and YNFKEQ. This CDR3 comprises 17 residues. V trimming: 3 bases; J trimming: 2 bases; junction bases outside the gene matches: 9. CDR3 bases read: TGTGCCAGCAGCCAGAACCTGCTAGCGGGGATCACAGATACG. Translating it yields CASSQNLLAGITDT. The CDR3 in its entirety is CASSQNLLAGITDTQYF.

Turning to this clone: The read ends 3 residues shy of where the CDR3 ends; the end is completed using the germline J gene. The J gene is TRBJ1-5, the V gene TRBV28, with 7 bases that match TRBD1. Germline CDR1 is MDHEN and CDR2 is SYDVKM. The ends lost 6 bases at V and 3 bases at J; junction bases unmatched: 5. The CDR3 covers 14 residues. The DNA read from the CDR3 is TGTGCCAGCAGCAAGGGACAGCCCAATCAGCCC. Translated: CASSKGQPNQP. The complete CDR3 sequence is CASSKGQPNQPQHF.

Notes on this clone: The CDR3 end lies 3 residues beyond the end of the read and is filled in from the germline J gene. V is TRBV25-1 and J is TRBJ2-3; perhaps TRBD2 as D (6 bases). The CDR3 loop spans 19 amino acids. The V gene's germline CDR1 is MGHDK and CDR2 SYGVNS. The ends were cut back, 3 bases at V and 6 bases at J, with 28 bases in the middle. Here the CDR3 reads CASSDRNPGTSTPRDTQYF. CDR3 bases read: TGTGCCAGCAGTGATCGGAACCCGGGTACTAGCACCCCCAGGGATACG.

CDR3 DNA (partial): TGCGCCAGCAGCTTGGCCCCATCAGAAAACTACGAG. This translates into CASSLAPSENYE. The whole CDR3 is CASSLAPSENYEQYF. This sequence joins TRBV5-1 and TRBJ2-7, with unresolved D. Read coverage stops 3 residues before the CDR3 terminus; the germline J gene supplies the remainder. Trimming removed 0 bases at V and 3 bases at J, with 13 bases between. CDR3 length equals 15 residues. Germline V gene lookup returns CDR1 SGHRS and CDR2 YFSETQ.

Note on this clone: With the read ending 3 residues before the CDR3 end, the germline J gene is used to fill in that end. V is TRBV30 and J is TRBJ2-1, with TRBD1 matching 8 bases. The ends lost 1 base at V and 7 bases at J; junction bases unmatched: 9. The CDR3 is 15 residues long. CDR1 is GTSNPN and CDR2 is SVGIG in the germline V gene (reference sequence). CDR3 loop: CAWSATGASPNEQFF. The DNA read from the CDR3 is TGTGCCTGGAGTGCGACAGGGGCTTCCCCTAATGAG.

A remark on this clone: Read coverage stops 3 residues before the CDR3 terminus; the germline J gene supplies the remainder. The chain carries TRBV30 and TRBJ1-1; no definite D call. V dropped 2 bases and J dropped 3 bases, with 7 bases sitting between them. The CDR3 runs 12 residues. Germline lookup yields CDR1 GTSNPN and CDR2 SVGIG (reference sequence). CDR3 residues: CAWSLTHTEAFF. The CDR3 bases that were read are TGTGCCTGGAGTCTAACTCACACTGAA.

Of note for this clone: Read data end 3 residues before the CDR3 end; the end is taken from the germline J gene. This chain uses TRBV19 with TRBJ2-2; D is unclear. The V gene lost 5 bases and the J gene lost 6 bases, with 4 bases spanning the gap. Per germline, CDR1 LNHDA and CDR2 SQIVND (reference sequence). This CDR3 is built from 11 residues. The CDR3 sequence: CASSSAGELFF. The part of the CDR3 DNA that was read is TGTGCCAGTAGTTCGGCCGGGGAG.

On this clone: Read coverage stops 3 residues before the CDR3 terminus; the germline J gene supplies the remainder. V usage is TRBV5-1 and J usage is TRBJ1-2; TRBD1 matches at 7 bases. This CDR3 comprises 15 residues. In germline, CDR1 is SGHRS, CDR2 YFSETQ. The V segment lost 4 bases and the J segment 2 bases; nucleotides outside the gene matches: 8. The sequenced part of the CDR3 DNA is TGCGCCAGCAGCCTGAGCTCGGGACAGAACTATGGC. Translated: CASSLSSGQNYG. The whole CDR3 is CASSLSSGQNYGYTF.

A remark on this clone: The read ends 3 residues early relative to the CDR3; the germline J gene fills the gap. The chain carries TRBV7-2 and TRBJ2-5; D possibly corresponds to TRBD2 (6 bases). Looked up from germline, CDR1 is SGHTA and CDR2 is FQGNSA. V was trimmed by 1 base and J by 7 bases, leaving 13 bases between them. CDR3 length: 14 amino acids. The CDR3 region is CASSLGGAQGTQYF. The sequenced part of the CDR3 DNA is TGTGCCAGCAGCTTAGGCGGGGCTCAGGGGACC.

Partial CDR3 DNA: TGTGCCAGCAGCTGGTGGCGGAATAATTCACCC. Translation: CASSWWRNNSP. The CDR3 in its entirety is CASSWWRNNSPLHF. The chain has TRBV5-6 and TRBJ1-6, with D uncertain. Read coverage stops 3 residues before the CDR3 terminus; the germline J gene supplies the remainder. Germline CDR1 reads SGHDT; CDR2 reads YYEEEE. The CDR3 length is 14 residues. Trimming took off 3 bases at V and 5 bases at J, with 9 bases between the two ends.

Remarks on this clone: The CDR3 is cut off 3 residues early in the read; its end comes from the germline J gene. This rearrangement joins TRBV20-1 to TRBJ1-2; D gene uncertain. V gave up 3 bases and J gave up 2 bases, with 10 bases separating them. CDR3 length: 13 residues. Germline CDR1 reads DFQATT; CDR2 reads SNEGSKA (reference sequence). The sequenced part of the CDR3 DNA is TGCAGTGCTAGTAACGGGGAAAACTATGGC. Its protein product is CSASNGENYG. The CDR3, in full, reads CSASNGENYGYTF.

A remark on this clone: The CDR3 end falls 3 residues outside the read, so it is completed with the germline J gene. The chain recombines TRBV19 with TRBJ2-1; 7 bases fit TRBD2. Germline assignment: CDR1 LNHDA and CDR2 SQIVND (reference sequence). The junction had 8 bases not matched to a gene; V was cut back by 6 bases and J by 3 bases. The CDR3 is made up of 15 amino acids. CDR3 region: CASRRAGNYYNEQFF. Partial CDR3 DNA: TGTGCCAGTAGGAGAGCGGGGAACTACTACAATGAG.

The part of the CDR3 DNA that was read is TGTGCCAGCAGCGCTAGCGGGCATACAACAGAGACC. This encodes CASSASGHTTET. The whole CDR3 is CASSASGHTTETQYF. The chain recombines TRBV7-2 with TRBJ2-5; 8 nucleotides align to TRBD2. The read ends 3 residues before the CDR3 terminus; that terminus is restored from the germline J gene. V lost 5 bases to trimming and J lost 4 bases; unmatched junction nucleotides: 9. The CDR3 is 15 amino acids. CDR1 and CDR2 from the germline V gene are SGHTA and FQGNSA. Based on the CDR3 plus reference TRBV7-2 and TRBJ2-5, the full variable domain is GAGVSQSPSNKVTEKGKDVELRCDPISGHTALYWYRQSLGQGLEFLIYFQGNSAPDKSGLPSDRFSAERTGGSVSTLTIQRTQQEDSAVYLCASSASGHTTETQYFGPGTRLLVL.